This TCR beta chain was sequenced during a study of shared clonotypes between healthy human individuals. Repertoires were generated with immunoSEQ multiplex PCR, while TCRdb's copy carries only in-frame clones and drops some. The sample lists some 2,000,000 clones; approximately 94% were seen once. Germline V gene data show CDR1 as MNHEY and CDR2 as SVGAGI. V lost 2 bases, J lost 0 bases, and 2 bases stayed unmatched. CDR3 length: 16 amino acids. Study results and limitations: The low donor count limited represented genetic and exposure-history diversity.

Comments on this clone: Its antigen is undetermined.

The specimen sequenced was naive CD4+ T cells sorted from blood. Noted subset: CD45RA+ positively selected. The chain has TRBV6-5 and TRBJ1-3, with 9 bases fitting TRBD1. The origin of this receptor is a man younger than 35 in good health. The DNA for the CDR3 is TGTGCCAGCAGTTACGGACAGGGGACCTCTGGAAACACCATATATTTT. It translates to CASSYGQGTSGNTIYF.